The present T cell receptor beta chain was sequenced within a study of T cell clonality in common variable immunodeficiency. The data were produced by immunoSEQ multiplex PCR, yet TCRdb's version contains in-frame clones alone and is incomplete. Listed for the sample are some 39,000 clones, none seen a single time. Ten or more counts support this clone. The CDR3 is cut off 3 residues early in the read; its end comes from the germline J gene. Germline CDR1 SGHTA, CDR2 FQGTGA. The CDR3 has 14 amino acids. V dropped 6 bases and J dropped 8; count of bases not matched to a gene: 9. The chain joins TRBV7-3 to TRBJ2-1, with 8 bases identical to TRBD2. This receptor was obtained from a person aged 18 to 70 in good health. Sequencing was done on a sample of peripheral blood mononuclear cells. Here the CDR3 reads CASRSGTRIDEQFF. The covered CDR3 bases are TGTGCCAGCAGATCCGGGACTAGGATCGATGAG.